The clone carrying this T cell receptor beta chain came up many times. The sample originates from a study of T-cell memory formation after mild COVID-19. Employing constant-segment primers, 5'RACE generated TCR alpha and TCR beta cDNA libraries bearing sample barcodes and UMIs. A single record per CDR3 protein comes from TCRdb applying MiXCR to the 5' RACE reads. The table records roughly 350,000 distinct CDR3 sequences, approximately 15% of them present only once. V lost 2 bases and J lost 4; bases outside the gene matches: 7. There are 17 residues in the CDR3. Germline V gene lookup returns CDR1 LGHNA and CDR2 YSLEER.

The sequence came from a man between 18 and 35 years old who had mild COVID-19 (a few samples of this study predate the infection). Cell type and time point are not known. V and J are TRBV4-3 and TRBJ2-2, with 10 nucleotides matching TRBD2. Sequencing used PBMCs or a T cell subset sorted from them (not recorded which). CDR3 bases: TGCGCCAGCAGCCAACGACTAGCGGGCCCCAGCACCGGGGAGCTGTTTTTT. This gives the protein CASSQRLAGPSTGELFF.